One and the same sample provided the 2 T cell receptor beta chains below, sequenced in a study of human T cells and chemical hapten exposure. Time point reported: patch test 2, 6 weeks after DPC sensitization. Treatment noted: therapeutic diphenylcyclopropenone sensitization with weekly scalp DPC. TCRdb called the RACE reads again in MiXCR, with one record for every CDR3 protein. The sample lists about 380,000 distinct CDR3 sequences, about 6.3% seen once, with approximately 5.4% in the top ten. The source material was whole blood, sampled in connection with sensitization to the hapten diphenylcyclopropenone (DPC). The origin of the receptors is a woman aged 18-29 years with alopecia areata. Some clones in this sample may be carry-over from other donors' samples.

The genes are TRBV5-1 and TRBJ2-7, with a tentative D call TRBD1 (6 bases). The germline V and J ends were trimmed by 3 bases and 2 bases, with 18 bases remaining between them. Germline lookup yields CDR1 SGHRS and CDR2 YFSETQ. CDR3 size: 16 residues. The CDR3 here is CASSSTGARGPYEQYF. In DNA, the CDR3 is TGCGCCAGCAGCTCGACCGGGGCCAGGGGACCCTACGAGCAGTACTTC.

This clonotype was counted ten times or more. CDR3 loop: CASSLESGLNQPQHF. The CDR3, as DNA: TGCGCCAGCAGCTTGGAGTCTGGGCTCAATCAGCCCCAGCATTTT. This rearrangement joins TRBV5-1 to TRBJ1-5; no firm D call. The germline V gene encodes CDR1 SGHRS and CDR2 YFSETQ. Trimming took off 0 bases at V and 3 bases at J, with 10 bases between the two ends. CDR3 size: 15 residues.